These 8 T cell receptor beta chains were sequenced from one sample in a study of cytomegalovirus exposure and HLA in healthy donors. PCR primers comprised 60 Vbeta and 13 Jbeta primers. The method was immunoSEQ multiplex PCR; TCRdb's version includes in-frame clones alone and lacks a portion of them. The sample has under 150,000 clones, 81% seen once. Sequencing used PBMCs. The source of these receptors is a man aged 18-30 years in good health and CMV-seronegative.

The J gene is TRBJ1-1, the V gene TRBV7-3; D not resolved. The germline CDR1 and CDR2 sequences are SGHTA and FQGTGA. CDR3 length: 14 residues. Trimming removed 5 bases at V and 0 bases at J, with 10 bases between. The CDR3 DNA reads TGTGCCAGCAGCCTCCGGAGAGTGAACACTGAAGCTTTCTTT. Amino acid sequence: CASSLRRVNTEAFF.

V and J are TRBV11-2 and TRBJ2-7, with TRBD1 as a possible D gene (5 bases). The V gene's germline CDR1 is SGHAT and CDR2 FQNNGV. This CDR3 contains 14 residues. The V end lost 1 base, the J end lost 4 bases, and 11 bases lay between the germline ends. CDR3 region: CASSLGQGQYEQYF. Written as DNA, the CDR3 is TGTGCCAGCAGCTTAGGGCAGGGTCAATACGAGCAGTACTTC. Variable domain in full (rest from reference TRBV11-2 and TRBJ2-7): EAGVAQSPRYKIIEKRQSVAFWCNPISGHATLYWYQQILGQGPKLLIQFQNNGVVDDSQLPKDRFSAERLKGVDSTLKIQPAKLEDSAVYLCASSLGQGQYEQYFGPGTRLTVT.

This sequence joins TRBV5-1 and TRBJ1-2; D not certain. This CDR3 region has 13 residues. V was pared by 1 base and J by 5 bases, with 9 bases between. CDR1 is SGHRS and CDR2 is YFSETQ in the germline V gene. CDR3 residues: CASSLITGYGYTF. CDR3 bases: TGCGCCAGCAGCTTGATAACGGGTTATGGCTACACCTTC.

The V call is TRBV18, the J call TRBJ2-1; 15 nucleotides match TRBD2. Looked up from germline, CDR1 is KGHSH and CDR2 is LQKENI. CDR3 length: 19 residues. After removal of 3 bases from V and 0 bases from J, the junction contained 6 bases not matched to a gene. CDR3 in amino acids: CASSPGLAGGESSYNEQFF. The CDR3 DNA reads TGTGCCAGCTCACCGGGACTAGCGGGGGGAGAAAGCTCCTACAATGAGCAGTTCTTC.

A remark on this clone: This sample includes further DNA sequences coding for the same CDR3. The chain carries TRBV18 and TRBJ1-1, with 7 bases that match TRBD1. The CDR3 consists of 15 residues. V lost 2 bases to trimming and J lost 2 bases; unmatched junction nucleotides: 5. Germline V gene sequence: CDR1 KGHSH, CDR2 LQKENI. For the CDR3, the DNA is TGTGCCAGCTCACCAACGGGACAGACCAACACTGAAGCTTTCTTT. This encodes CASSPTGQTNTEAFF.

This rearrangement joins TRBV7-9 to TRBJ1-1, with D tentatively TRBD1 (5 bases). The CDR3 covers 15 residues. V was clipped by 2 bases and J by 4 bases, with 14 bases between them. The V gene's germline CDR1 is SEHNR and CDR2 FQNEAQ (reference sequence). CDR3 sequence (DNA): TGTGCCAGCAGCTTATTGCAGGGTGGGGCCACTGAAGCTTTCTTT. This sequence encodes CASSLLQGGATEAFF. Combining the CDR3 with reference TRBV7-9 and TRBJ1-1 gives the whole variable domain DTGVSQNPRHKITKRGQNVTFRCDPISEHNRLYWYRQTLGQGPEFLTYFQNEAQLEKSRLLSDRFSAERPKGSFSTLEIQRTEQGDSAMYLCASSLLQGGATEAFFGQGTRLTVV.

This clone was detected only a few times. V and J are TRBV25-1 and TRBJ1-1, with a possible D match to TRBD1 (5 bases). The V gene's germline CDR1 is MGHDK and CDR2 SYGVNS. CDR3 length: 15 residues. V shed 1 base and J shed 4 bases, with 13 bases lying between them. In DNA, the CDR3 is TGTGCCAGCAGTGAATCCCCGGGAGGGGTCACTGAAGCTTTCTTT. Amino acid sequence: CASSESPGGVTEAFF. The full variable domain, with the rest looked up from reference TRBV25-1 and TRBJ1-1, is EADIYQTPRYLVIGTGKKITLECSQTMGHDKMYWYQQDPGMELHLIHYSYGVNSTEKGDLSSESTVSRIRTEHFPLTLESARPSHTSQYLCASSESPGGVTEAFFGQGTRLTVV.

The V gene is TRBV19, the J gene TRBJ1-1, with 10 bases matching TRBD1. Germline V gene lookup returns CDR1 LNHDA and CDR2 SQIVND (reference sequence). This CDR3 has 14 residues. The V segment lost 2 bases and the J segment 8 bases; nucleotides outside the gene matches: 5. CDR3 amino acids: CASSISGQGQEAFF. The CDR3 nucleotides are TGTGCCAGTAGTATATCGGGACAGGGGCAGGAAGCTTTCTTT. The whole variable domain, filled in from reference TRBV19 and TRBJ1-1, reads DGGITQSPKYLFRKEGQNVTLSCEQNLNHDAMYWYRQDPGQGLRLIYYSQIVNDFQKGDIAEGYSVSREKKESFPLTVTSAQKNPTAFYLCASSISGQGQEAFFGQGTRLTVV.